This T cell receptor (beta chain) was documented in a study of shared clonotypes between healthy human individuals. Data came from immunoSEQ multiplex PCR; TCRdb stores just in-frame clones and leaves some out. The sample consists of hundreds of thousands of clones, around 79% of them appearing once. Looked up from germline, CDR1 is SGDLS and CDR2 is YYNGEE. The CDR3 is made up of 14 amino acids. The V gene lost 0 bases and the J gene lost 0 bases, with 7 bases spanning the gap. The sequenced sample was memory CD4+ T cells sorted from blood. Indicated subset: CD45RA-negative fraction. The clonotype comes from a man aged 25 to 40 in good health. The chain combines TRBV9 with TRBJ2-7; no clear D. The CDR3, as DNA: TGTGCCAGCAGCGTAGACTGGAACTCCTACGAGCAGTACTTC. Translating it yields CASSVDWNSYEQYF. The variable domain in full, with the rest retrieved from reference TRBV9 and TRBJ2-7, is DSGVTQTPKHLITATGQRVTLRCSPRSGDLSVYWYQQSLDQGLQFLIQYYNGEERAKGNILERFSAQQFPDLHSELNLSSLELGDSALYFCASSVDWNSYEQYFGPGTRLTVT.